This TCR beta chain was recorded in a study of T cells in Graves' hyperthyroidism and ophthalmopathy. Authors of the study amplified TCR beta CDR3 regions from RNA transcripts. HTBI primers were employed in a first-round RT-PCR of the TCR CDR3. TCRdb re-called the multiplex PCR reads through MiXCR, storing one row per CDR3 protein. The table lists 350,000 or so distinct CDR3 sequences, around 18% of them singletons. This clonotype was detected ten times or more. Diagnosing involved the use of clinical symptoms, serum thyroxine and TRAb, thyroid ultrasound and orbital computed tomography. The specimen was blood. The origin of this receptor is a woman aged 40-49 years with Graves' ophthalmopathy.

CDR3 sequence (DNA): TGTGCCACCAGTGATTTGTCGTCCGGGCAAACTTACTCTGGGGCCAACGTCCTGACTTTC. It encodes CATSDLSSGQTYSGANVLTF. The chain is built from TRBV24-1 and TRBJ2-6; D uncertain. This CDR3 has 20 amino acids. V gave up 0 bases and J gave up 0 bases, with 17 bases separating them. Per germline, CDR1 KGHDR and CDR2 SFDVKD.